Sequencing of this T cell receptor beta chain was carried out in a study of shared clonotypes between healthy human individuals. V dropped 5 bases and J dropped 3; count of bases not matched to a gene: 10. CDR3 size: 16 residues. Germline-derived CDR1 and CDR2 are MNHEY and SMNVEV (reference sequence). DNA from unsorted PBMC was sequenced on ten immunoSEQ deep assay plates. Only in-frame clones appear in the TCRdb table, and some are missing; sequencing was by immunoSEQ multiplex PCR. The sample lists about 520,000 clones, approximately 78% seen once, with around 12% in the top ten. Study results and caveats: Represented diversity, genetic and exposure-history alike, was limited by few donors.

To note about this clone: Antigen: not known.

The gene calls are TRBV27 and TRBJ2-1; TRBD2 agrees at 7 bases. This receptor was identified in a woman aged 40 to 50 in good health. Some clones in this sample may be carry-over from other donors' samples. Sequencing was carried out using PBMCs. This CDR3 reads CASSALAVSRYNEQFF. CDR3 coding DNA: TGTGCCAGCAGTGCCCTAGCGGTTTCCCGCTACAATGAGCAGTTCTTC.